Below are 5 T cell receptor beta chains sequenced from a single sample in a study of regulatory T cells in long-lasting Graves disease. Stated time point: newly diagnosed GD, antithyroid drugs for less than 3 months. Following extraction of RNA from PBMCs, that RNA was used to make the TCR library. Arm-PCR of CDR3 regions and iRepertoire HTBI primers were used to build TCR beta libraries. MiXCR was run by TCRdb on the multiplex PCR reads, yielding one entry per CDR3 protein. The table lists hundreds of thousands of distinct CDR3 sequences, more than 15% of them singletons. This material consisted of peripheral blood mononuclear cells (PBMCs), taken at new diagnosis, from a patient treated with antithyroid drugs. The receptors originated from a female donor with Graves disease.

This clonotype has at least ten counts. The V call is TRBV3-1, the J call TRBJ2-1; 12 bases align to TRBD2. Trimming took 4 bases from V and 3 from J; bases not matched to a gene: 1. Germline V lookup: CDR1 LGHDT, CDR2 YNNKEL (reference sequence). This CDR3 is 15 amino acids long. CDR3 coding DNA: TGTGCCAGCAGCCGGACTAGCGGGGTCTACAATGAGCAGTTCTTC. Amino acid sequence: CASSRTSGVYNEQFF.

This clonotype was counted only a few times. Just one base apart from a much larger clone, this may be a read error. The chain recombines TRBV27 with TRBJ2-7; D not certain. The CDR3 extends over 13 amino acids. Germline CDR1 reads MNHEY; CDR2 reads SMNVEV (reference sequence). CDR3 nucleotide sequence: TGTGCCGGCAGTTTTGGTCCCTTGACATGGGAGTACTTC. This encodes CAGSFGPLTWEYF.

The table lists this clonotype with many counts. The chain has TRBV7-2 and TRBJ2-1; D is possibly TRBD1 (5 bases). The CDR3 consists of 14 residues. Germline V gene lookup returns CDR1 SGHTA and CDR2 FQGNSA. V lost 5 bases and J 5 bases, leaving 13 bases between the germline ends. CDR3 region: CASSKERQHNEQFF. The CDR3 region has the DNA TGTGCCAGCAGCAAAGAGAGACAGCACAATGAGCAGTTCTTC.

This clonotype has ten or more counts. The J gene is TRBJ1-2, the V gene TRBV28; no definite D call. The ends were cut back, 6 bases at V and 4 bases at J, with 12 bases in the middle. This CDR3 spans 13 amino acids. The V gene's germline CDR1 is MDHEN and CDR2 SYDVKM. The chain's CDR3 is CASSPGRGYGYTF. The CDR3 region has the DNA TGTGCCAGCAGCCCTGGCCGAGGCTATGGCTACACCTTC.

This clonotype showed up just a few times. The rearrangement links TRBV7-9 to TRBJ2-6; a weak D match, TRBD2 (7 bases). The germline gives CDR1 SEHNR, CDR2 FQNEAQ (reference sequence). The CDR3 has 17 amino acids. Trimming shortened V by 5 bases and J by 2 bases, and 16 bases separated the two germline ends. CDR3 DNA: TGTGCCAGCAGCCTAACAAGAGGGGGGGCTGGGGCCAACGTCCTGACTTTC. Encoded protein: CASSLTRGGAGANVLTF.